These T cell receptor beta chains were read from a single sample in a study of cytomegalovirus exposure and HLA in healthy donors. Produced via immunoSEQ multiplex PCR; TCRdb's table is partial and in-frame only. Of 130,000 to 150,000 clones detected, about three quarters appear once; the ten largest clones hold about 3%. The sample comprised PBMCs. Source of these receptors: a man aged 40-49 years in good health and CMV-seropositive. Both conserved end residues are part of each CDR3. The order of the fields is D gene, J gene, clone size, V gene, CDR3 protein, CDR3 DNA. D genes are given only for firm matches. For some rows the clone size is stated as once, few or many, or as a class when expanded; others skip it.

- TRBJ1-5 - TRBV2 CASSPRTRSNQPQHF TGTGCCAGCAGTCCTAGAACACGAAGCAATCAGCCCCAGCATTTT
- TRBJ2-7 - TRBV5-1 CASSSTGGAEQYF TGCGCCAGCAGCTCGACAGGAGGCGCCGAGCAGTACTTC
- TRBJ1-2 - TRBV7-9 CSSSRGLHTF TGTTCCAGCAGCCGGGGACTTCACACCTTC
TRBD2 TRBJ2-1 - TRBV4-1 CASSQVGLAGDNEQFF TGCGCCAGCAGCCAAGTAGGCCTAGCGGGAGACAATGAGCAGTTCTTC
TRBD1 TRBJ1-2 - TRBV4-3 CASSQDRGTGYGYTF TGCGCCAGCAGCCAAGATAGGGGGACAGGGTATGGCTACACCTTC
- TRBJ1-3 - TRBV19 CASSKEGYTIYF TGTGCCAGTAGTAAGGAGGGGTACACCATATATTTT
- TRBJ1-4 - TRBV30 CAWTGRTGEKLFF TGTGCCTGGACTGGTCGCACAGGGGAAAAACTGTTTTTT
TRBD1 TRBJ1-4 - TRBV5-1 CASSLRGGDEKLFF TGCGCCAGCAGCTTGAGAGGGGGCGATGAAAAACTGTTTTTT
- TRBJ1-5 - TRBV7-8 CASSLGQRNQPQHF TGTGCCAGCAGCCTCGGACAGCGCAATCAGCCCCAGCATTTT
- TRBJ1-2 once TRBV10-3 CAISERGERDGYTF TGTGCCATCAGTGAGAGGGGCGAAAGGGATGGCTACACCTTC
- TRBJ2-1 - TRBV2 CASSEDFSEQFF TGTGCCAGCAGTGAGGACTTCAGTGAGCAGTTCTTC
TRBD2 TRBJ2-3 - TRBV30 CAWSGTRTSGITDTQYF TGTGCCTGGAGTGGAACAAGGACTAGCGGGATCACAGATACGCAGTATTTT
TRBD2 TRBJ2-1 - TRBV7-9 CSSSPTTSVYNEQFF TGTTCCAGCAGCCCCACGACTAGCGTTTACAATGAGCAGTTCTTC
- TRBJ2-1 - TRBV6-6 CASSYIRDNEQFF TGTGCCAGCAGTTACATACGGGACAATGAGCAGTTCTTC
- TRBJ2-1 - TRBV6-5 CASSYFRTRNEQFF TGTGCCAGCAGTTACTTCCGGACTCGCAATGAGCAGTTCTTC
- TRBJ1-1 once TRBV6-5 CASLPPGDTEAFF TGTGCCAGCCTCCCGCCAGGGGACACTGAAGCTTTCTTT
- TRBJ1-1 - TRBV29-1 CSARDSNTEAFF TGCAGCGCAAGAGACTCGAACACTGAAGCTTTCTTT
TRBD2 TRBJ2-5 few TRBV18 CASSPTSGRVKETQYF TGTGCCAGCTCACCGACTAGCGGGAGGGTGAAAGAGACCCAGTACTTC